What follows are 5 T cell receptor beta chains derived from one specimen sequenced in a study of Ad26.COV2.S vaccination and SARS-CoV-2 variants. Sequenced by immunoSEQ multiplex PCR; TCRdb stores in-frame clones only, minus some. The profile shows 300,000 to 400,000 clones, approximately 86% of them singletons. Treatment noted: about 20 received Ad26.COV2.S at low or high dose, single or two shots; roughly five received placebo; per-sample allocation not given. Vaccine and placebo recipients were sampled on day 63 after the first injection. The material sequenced was peripheral blood, taken in a trial of Ad26.COV2.S vaccine versus placebo. These receptors all come from a person aged 18 to 65 who received the Ad26.COV2.S COVID-19 vaccine or a placebo.

The CDR3 protein is CASSQLAGGLYNEQFF. In DNA form, the CDR3 reads TGTGCCAGCAGCCAACTAGCGGGGGGGCTGTACAATGAGCAGTTCTTC. The chain combines TRBV3-1 (or the pseudogene TRBV3-2) with TRBJ2-1; 12 bases map to TRBD2. There are 16 residues in the CDR3. J lost 4 bases, V lost 2 bases, and 3 bases had no gene match. Germline V gene sequence: CDR1 LGHDT, CDR2 YNNKEL (reference sequence).

The rearrangement links TRBV6-2 or TRBV6-3 to TRBJ1-2; D perhaps matches TRBD1 (5 bases). The CDR3 sequence is 14 residues long. Germline values: CDR1 MNHEY, CDR2 SVGEGT. The ends were cut back, 2 bases at V and 6 bases at J, with 13 bases in the middle. CDR3 region: CASSYPRAGNGYTF. In DNA, the CDR3 is TGTGCCAGCAGTTACCCCCGGGCAGGGAATGGCTACACCTTC.

This clone has a single count. The rearrangement links TRBV3-1 (or the pseudogene TRBV3-2) to TRBJ2-2; 8 nucleotides align to TRBD2. Germline lookup yields CDR1 LGHDT and CDR2 YNNKEL (reference sequence). Losses at the gene ends were 4 bases for V and 0 bases for J; bases not matched to a gene: 7. This CDR3 spans 17 amino acids. The CDR3 loop is CASSRGLAGANTGELFF. The CDR3 DNA follows: TGTGCCAGCAGCCGAGGGCTAGCGGGCGCGAACACCGGGGAGCTGTTTTTT.

This clone was detected a few times. Other nucleotide sequences from this sample produce the same CDR3. The rearrangement uses TRBV9 and TRBJ1-1; no reliable D call. This CDR3 has 13 amino acids. CDR1 and CDR2 (germline): SGDLS, YYNGEE. V was cut by 0 bases and J by 2 bases, with 5 bases left in between. The DNA for the CDR3 is TGTGCCAGCAGCGTAGCGGGTAACACTGAAGCTTTCTTT. Translation: CASSVAGNTEAFF.

The chain links TRBV5-6 to TRBJ1-3; D gene uncertain. Per germline, CDR1 SGHDT and CDR2 YYEEEE. CDR3 size: 13 residues. The ends were cut back, 4 bases at V and 0 bases at J, with 5 bases in the middle. CDR3 region: CASSRLSGNTIYF. The DNA of the CDR3 is TGTGCCAGCAGCCGCCTCTCTGGAAACACCATATATTTT.